This T cell receptor beta chain was retrieved from a study of blood T cell repertoires in COVID-19. The overall study: There were acute and convalescent COVID-19 samples, and they came from the United States, Italy and Spain. Sample material is recorded as cDNA or gDNA derived from T cells, B-cell-depleted T cells, or PBMCs.

Germline loops: CDR1 SGHTS, CDR2 YDEGEE. J lost 2 bases, V lost 3 bases, and 12 bases had no gene match. This CDR3 has 19 amino acids. Authors' processing steps: Amplification from reference gene primers served as the basis for estimated nucleated cell counts. Method: immunoSEQ multiplex PCR; TCRdb's copy keeps in-frame clones and lacks some. D and trimming were read from the DNA, whereas the V and J calls and clone size are those reported in that table. The top ten clones hold around 0.55% of a sample with around 30,000 clones, 89% of them seen once. The chain is built from TRBV5-8 and TRBJ2-1, with 12 bases lining up with TRBD2. The sequenced sample was peripheral blood. The source is a woman in her thirties or forties with active or convalescent COVID-19. The CDR3 region is CASSSSGLAGPIAYNEQFF. For the CDR3, the DNA is TGTGCCAGCAGCTCTTCGGGACTAGCGGGCCCTATAGCCTACAATGAGCAGTTCTTC.